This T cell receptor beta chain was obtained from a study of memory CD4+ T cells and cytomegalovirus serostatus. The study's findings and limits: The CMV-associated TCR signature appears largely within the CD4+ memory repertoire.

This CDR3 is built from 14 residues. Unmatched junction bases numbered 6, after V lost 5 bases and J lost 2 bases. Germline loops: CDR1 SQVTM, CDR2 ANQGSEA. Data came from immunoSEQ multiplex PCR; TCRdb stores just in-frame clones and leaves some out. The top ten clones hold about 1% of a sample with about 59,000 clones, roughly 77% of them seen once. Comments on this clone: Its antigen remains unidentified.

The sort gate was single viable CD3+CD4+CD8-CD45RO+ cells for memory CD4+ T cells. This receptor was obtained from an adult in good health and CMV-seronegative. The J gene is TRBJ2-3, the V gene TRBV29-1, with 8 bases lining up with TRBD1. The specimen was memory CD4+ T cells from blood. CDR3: CSVPRDRYTDTQYF. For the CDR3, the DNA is TGCAGCGTTCCCCGGGACAGGTACACAGATACGCAGTATTTT.